The rows below give T cell receptor beta chains drawn from one sample of a study of T-cell reconstitution after alpha-beta-depleted transplantation in children. TCRdb called the PCR reads again in MiXCR, with one record for every CDR3 protein. The sample includes about a million distinct CDR3 sequences, roughly 29% of them seen just once. The sample in question was PBMCs, mostly from graft donor cells, obtained 360 days after TCRalphabeta/CD19-depleted stem cell transplant. The receptors shown here come from a boy in the first two years of life who had a stem cell transplant for SCID, so the T cells may come from the graft donor. Each CDR3 is given with its conserved first and last residue. A D gene is named only where the DNA matches it firmly. Clone size is stated in some rows and not others, as once, few, many or a class when expanded.

len: 15
d_gene: TRBD1
j_gene: TRBJ2-3
abundance: NA
v_gene: TRBV6-1
CDR3aa: CASRTGTGFPDTQYF
CDR3nt: TGTGCCAGCAGGACCGGGACAGGCTTCCCAGATACGCAGTATTTT

len: 12
d_gene: NA
j_gene: TRBJ2-3
abundance: NA
v_gene: TRBV5-5
CDR3aa: CASGLRPDTQYF
CDR3nt: TGTGCCAGCGGTCTTCGTCCAGATACGCAGTATTTT

len: 14
d_gene: NA
j_gene: TRBJ2-5
abundance: many
v_gene: TRBV3-1
CDR3aa: CASSHGHGQETQYF
CDR3nt: TGTGCCAGCAGCCACGGACACGGCCAAGAGACCCAGTACTTC

len: 17
d_gene: TRBD2
j_gene: TRBJ2-7
abundance: NA
v_gene: TRBV6-2/TRBV6-3
CDR3aa: CASSYSILAGSSYEQYF
CDR3nt: TGTGCCAGCAGTTACTCGATACTAGCGGGGTCGTCCTACGAGCAGTACTTC

len: 12
d_gene: TRBD1
j_gene: TRBJ2-2
abundance: few
v_gene: TRBV20-1
CDR3aa: CSARDRWGELFF
CDR3nt: TGCAGTGCTAGGGACAGGTGGGGGGAGCTGTTTTTT

len: 18
d_gene: NA
j_gene: TRBJ2-1
abundance: NA
v_gene: TRBV4-2
CDR3aa: CASSLAPRGEFSYNEQFF
CDR3nt: TGTGCCAGCAGCCTAGCTCCACGTGGGGAATTCTCCTACAATGAGCAGTTCTTC

len: 14
d_gene: NA
j_gene: TRBJ2-2
abundance: NA
v_gene: TRBV7-6
CDR3aa: CASSQTRVGGELFF
CDR3nt: TGTGCCAGCAGCCAGACTAGAGTTGGCGGGGAGCTGTTTTTT

len: 14
d_gene: TRBD1
j_gene: TRBJ2-2
abundance: NA
v_gene: TRBV29-1
CDR3aa: CSVDGTGNTGELFF
CDR3nt: TGCAGCGTTGACGGGACAGGGAACACCGGGGAGCTGTTTTTT

len: 17
d_gene: TRBD2
j_gene: TRBJ2-1
abundance: NA
v_gene: TRBV11-2
CDR3aa: CASSLDPQRGDYNEQFF
CDR3nt: TGTGCCAGCAGCTTAGATCCCCAGCGGGGGGATTACAATGAGCAGTTCTTC

len: 16
d_gene: NA
j_gene: TRBJ1-5
abundance: few
v_gene: TRBV6-1
CDR3aa: CASSEVGFLSNQPQHF
CDR3nt: TGTGCCAGCAGTGAGGTGGGCTTTCTTAGCAATCAGCCCCAGCATTTT

len: 13
d_gene: TRBD1
j_gene: TRBJ1-2
abundance: once
v_gene: TRBV6-6
CDR3aa: CASRPTGVDGYTF
CDR3nt: TGTGCCAGCAGGCCGACAGGGGTGGATGGCTACACCTTC

len: 13
d_gene: NA
j_gene: TRBJ2-5
abundance: few
v_gene: TRBV5-1
CDR3aa: CASSLPQKETQYF
CDR3nt: TGCGCCAGCAGCTTGCCACAGAAAGAGACCCAGTACTTC

len: 13
d_gene: TRBD1
j_gene: TRBJ1-1
abundance: NA
v_gene: TRBV25-1
CDR3aa: CASSERRGQGAFF
CDR3nt: TGTGCCAGCAGTGAAAGAAGGGGGCAGGGAGCTTTCTTT

len: 12
d_gene: NA
j_gene: TRBJ2-7
abundance: many
v_gene: TRBV12-3/TRBV12-4
CDR3aa: CASSLLSYEQYF
CDR3nt: TGTGCCAGCAGTTTACTTAGCTACGAGCAGTACTTC

len: 14
d_gene: NA
j_gene: TRBJ2-7
abundance: NA
v_gene: TRBV3-1
CDR3aa: CASSQDGATHEQYF
CDR3nt: TGTGCCAGCAGCCAAGATGGAGCAACCCACGAGCAGTACTTC

len: 12
d_gene: NA
j_gene: TRBJ2-5
abundance: few
v_gene: TRBV27
CDR3aa: CASCEEGGTQYF
CDR3nt: TGTGCCAGCTGCGAGGAAGGTGGGACCCAGTACTTC

len: 14
d_gene: NA
j_gene: TRBJ2-5
abundance: few
v_gene: TRBV5-1
CDR3aa: CASSPGHTGETQYF
CDR3nt: TGCGCCAGCAGCCCGGGACACACTGGGGAGACCCAGTACTTC

len: 12
d_gene: NA
j_gene: TRBJ1-3
abundance: NA
v_gene: TRBV20-1
CDR3aa: CSAQPGGNTIYF
CDR3nt: TGCAGTGCCCAGCCTGGGGGAAACACCATATATTTT

len: 15
d_gene: NA
j_gene: TRBJ2-7
abundance: NA
v_gene: TRBV9
CDR3aa: CASSVEGTPASEQYF
CDR3nt: TGTGCCAGCAGCGTAGAGGGCACCCCGGCCTCCGAGCAGTACTTC

len: 17
d_gene: NA
j_gene: TRBJ2-1
abundance: NA
v_gene: TRBV19
CDR3aa: CASSREAGTNSYNEQFF
CDR3nt: TGTGCCAGTAGTAGAGAGGCGGGGACCAACTCCTACAATGAGCAGTTCTTC

len: 13
d_gene: TRBD2
j_gene: TRBJ2-5
abundance: once
v_gene: TRBV10-2
CDR3aa: CAIAAGAWETQYF
CDR3nt: TGCGCCATCGCAGCGGGGGCTTGGGAGACCCAGTACTTC